The T cell receptor beta chain under discussion was sequenced for a study of blood T cell repertoires in COVID-19. The overall study: T cells, B-cell-depleted T cells, or PBMCs supplied cDNA or gDNA.

Looked up from germline, CDR1 is SEHNR and CDR2 is FQNEAQ (reference sequence). The CDR3 covers 16 residues. The V end was cut by 4 bases, the J end by 4 bases, with 19 bases between. This table comes from immunoSEQ multiplex PCR, and its TCRdb copy is limited to in-frame clones, with some not included. The data contain under 150,000 clones, about 91% of them singletons. This receptor was obtained from a human donor in a cohort sampled during active COVID-19. This chain joins TRBV7-9 and TRBJ1-1; weak D call: TRBD1 (6 bases). The sequencing sample was made of peripheral blood. The CDR3 sequence: CASSSLPGVAVTEAFF. The CDR3 nucleotides are TGTGCCAGCAGCTCCCTCCCAGGGGTGGCGGTCACTGAAGCTTTCTTT.